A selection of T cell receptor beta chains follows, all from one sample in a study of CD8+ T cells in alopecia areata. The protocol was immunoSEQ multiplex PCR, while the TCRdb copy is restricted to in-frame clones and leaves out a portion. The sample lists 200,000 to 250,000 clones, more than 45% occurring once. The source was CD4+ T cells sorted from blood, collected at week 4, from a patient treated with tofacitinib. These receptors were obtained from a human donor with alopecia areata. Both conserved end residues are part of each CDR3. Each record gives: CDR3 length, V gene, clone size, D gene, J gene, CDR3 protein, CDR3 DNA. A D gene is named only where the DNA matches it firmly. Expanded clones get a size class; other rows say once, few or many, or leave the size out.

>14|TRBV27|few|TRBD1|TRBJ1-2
CASSSDREGYGYTF
TGTGCCAGCAGTTCGGACAGGGAGGGGTATGGCTACACCTTC
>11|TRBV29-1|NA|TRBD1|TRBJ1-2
CSVVTGDGYTF
TGCAGCGTTGTGACAGGGGACGGCTACACCTTC
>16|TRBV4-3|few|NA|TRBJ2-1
CASSQVWLASRNEQFF
TGCGCCAGCAGCCAAGTTTGGTTAGCTTCCCGCAATGAGCAGTTCTTC
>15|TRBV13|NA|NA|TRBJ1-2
CASSLGHGVNYGYTF
TGTGCCAGCAGCTTAGGCCACGGGGTAAACTATGGCTACACCTTC
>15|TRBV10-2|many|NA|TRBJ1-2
CASIMNPSGGYGYTF
TGCGCCAGCATAATGAACCCCAGCGGTGGCTATGGCTACACCTTC
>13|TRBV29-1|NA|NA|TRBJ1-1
CSVDERSGSEAFF
TGCAGCGTTGATGAGCGTAGTGGCTCTGAAGCTTTCTTT
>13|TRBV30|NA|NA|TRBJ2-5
CAWTGVTQETQYF
TGTGCCTGGACAGGGGTAACTCAAGAGACCCAGTACTTC
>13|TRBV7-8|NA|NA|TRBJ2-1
CASSLDGAAEQFF
TGTGCCAGCAGCTTAGACGGGGCCGCGGAGCAGTTCTTC
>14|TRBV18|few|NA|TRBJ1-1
CASSPPNPNTEAFF
TGTGCCAGCTCACCACCGAATCCGAACACTGAAGCTTTCTTT
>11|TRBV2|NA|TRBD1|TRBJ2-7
CASSWTGDQYF
TGTGCCAGCAGTTGGACAGGGGATCAGTACTTC
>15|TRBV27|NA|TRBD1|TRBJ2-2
CASSWGQANTGELFF
TGTGCCAGCAGTTGGGGACAGGCTAACACCGGGGAGCTGTTTTTT
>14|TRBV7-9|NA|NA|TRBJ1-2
CASIETGHNYGYTF
TGTGCCAGCATCGAAACGGGACATAACTATGGCTACACCTTC
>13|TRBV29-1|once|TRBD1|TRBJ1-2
CSVRDSGLYGYTF
TGCAGCGTGCGGGACAGCGGGTTATATGGCTACACCTTC
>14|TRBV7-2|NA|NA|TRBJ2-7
CASSLMGRSAEQYF
TGTGCCAGCAGCTTAATGGGTCGATCGGCTGAGCAGTACTTC
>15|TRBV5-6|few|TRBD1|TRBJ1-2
CASRYVQGASYGYTF
TGTGCCAGCAGATATGTCCAGGGGGCGAGCTATGGCTACACCTTC
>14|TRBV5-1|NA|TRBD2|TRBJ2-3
CASSAGDAMHTQYF
TGCGCCAGCAGCGCGGGGGACGCCATGCATACGCAGTATTTT
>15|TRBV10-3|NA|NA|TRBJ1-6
CAISEGVGGNSPLHF
TGTGCCATCAGTGAAGGGGTCGGGGGGAATTCACCCCTCCACTTT
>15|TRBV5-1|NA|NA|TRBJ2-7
CASSFTAKSPYEQYF
TGCGCCAGCAGCTTTACGGCTAAGTCTCCCTACGAGCAGTACTTC
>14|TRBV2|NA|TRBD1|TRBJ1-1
CASRAQGAAGVAFF
TGTGCCAGCAGAGCACAGGGGGCGGCTGGGGTAGCTTTCTTT
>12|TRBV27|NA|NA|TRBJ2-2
CASTRGTGELFF
TGTGCCAGCACCCGGGGCACCGGGGAGCTGTTTTTT
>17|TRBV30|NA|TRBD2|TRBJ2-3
CAWSPSLAGGRTDTQYF
TGTGCCTGGAGTCCATCTCTAGCGGGGGGGAGGACAGATACGCAGTATTTT
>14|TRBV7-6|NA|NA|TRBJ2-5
CASSPGQIQETQYF
TGTGCCAGCAGCCCCGGGCAAATCCAAGAGACCCAGTACTTC
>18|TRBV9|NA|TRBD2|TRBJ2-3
CASSGGTSGTPITDTQYF
TGTGCCAGCAGCGGTGGGACTAGCGGAACTCCTATCACAGATACGCAGTATTTT
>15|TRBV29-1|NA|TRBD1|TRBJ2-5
CSVDVTGQWGETQYF
TGCAGCGTTGATGTGACAGGGCAATGGGGAGAGACCCAGTACTTC
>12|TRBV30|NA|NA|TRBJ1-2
CAWAGSVHGYTF
TGTGCCTGGGCAGGTTCCGTCCATGGCTACACCTTC
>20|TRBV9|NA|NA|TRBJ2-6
CASSPFMWVEGPAGANVLTF
TGTGCCAGCAGCCCTTTTATGTGGGTAGAAGGCCCCGCTGGGGCCAACGTCCTGACTTTC
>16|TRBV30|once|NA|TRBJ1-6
CAWRRTVSSYNSPLHF
TGTGCCTGGAGGAGGACAGTGAGCTCCTATAATTCACCCCTCCACTTT
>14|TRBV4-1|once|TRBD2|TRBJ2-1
CASSTSSGYNEQFF
TGCGCCAGCAGCACGTCTAGCGGGTACAATGAGCAGTTCTTC
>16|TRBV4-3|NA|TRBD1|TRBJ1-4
CASSQEGQSTNEKLFF
TGCGCCAGCAGCCAAGAGGGACAGTCTACCAATGAAAAACTGTTTTTT
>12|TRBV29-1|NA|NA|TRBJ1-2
CSASFRGGGYTF
TGCAGCGCCTCTTTCAGGGGTGGGGGCTACACCTTC
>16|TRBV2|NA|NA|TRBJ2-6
CASIPGPSSGANVLTF
TGTGCCAGCATACCGGGGCCTAGCTCTGGGGCCAACGTCCTGACTTTC
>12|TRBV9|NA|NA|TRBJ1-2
CASSVGEDGYTF
TGTGCCAGCAGCGTAGGGGAGGATGGCTACACCTTC
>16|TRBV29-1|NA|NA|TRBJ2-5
CSVVQLGARVAKTQYF
TGCAGCGTGGTCCAACTAGGGGCAAGGGTTGCGAAGACCCAGTACTTC
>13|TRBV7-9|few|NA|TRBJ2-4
CASSLQSKNIQYF
TGTGCCAGCAGCTTACAATCCAAAAACATTCAGTACTTC
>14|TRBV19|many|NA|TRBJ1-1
CASSAHRVGTEAFF
TGTGCCAGTAGTGCCCACAGGGTCGGCACTGAAGCTTTCTTT
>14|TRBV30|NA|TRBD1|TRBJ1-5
CAWSPDRGNQPQHF
TGTGCCTGGAGCCCCGACAGGGGAAATCAGCCCCAGCATTTT
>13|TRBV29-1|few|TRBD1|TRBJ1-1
CSVESGGITEAFF
TGCAGCGTTGAGTCAGGGGGTATCACTGAAGCTTTCTTT
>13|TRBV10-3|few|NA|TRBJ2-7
CAIRFDATYEQYF
TGTGCCATCAGGTTCGACGCGACCTACGAGCAGTACTTC
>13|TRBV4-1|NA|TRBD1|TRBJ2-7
CASSQRQGDEQYF
TGCGCCAGCAGCCAGAGACAGGGGGACGAGCAGTACTTC
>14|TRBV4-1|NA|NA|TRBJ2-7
CASSQGNSRDEQYF
TGCGCCAGCAGCCAAGGAAACTCCCGGGACGAGCAGTACTTC
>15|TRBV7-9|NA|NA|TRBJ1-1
CASSKGGIMNTEAFF
TGTGCCAGCAGCAAAGGTGGGATCATGAACACTGAAGCTTTCTTT
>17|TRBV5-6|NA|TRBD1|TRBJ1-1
CASSGRRDRDMNTEAFF
TGTGCCAGCAGCGGGAGAAGGGACAGGGACATGAACACTGAAGCTTTCTTT
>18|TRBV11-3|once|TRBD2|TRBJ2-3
CASSSPILAGGPTDTQYF
TGTGCCAGCAGCTCGCCCATATTAGCGGGGGGGCCCACAGATACGCAGTATTTT
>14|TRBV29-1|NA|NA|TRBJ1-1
CSVEFQGGNPEAFF
TGCAGCGTTGAATTCCAGGGCGGTAATCCTGAAGCTTTCTTT
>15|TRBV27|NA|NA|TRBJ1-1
CASSFKSDVVTEAFF
TGTGCCAGCAGTTTCAAGTCGGACGTAGTGACTGAAGCTTTCTTT
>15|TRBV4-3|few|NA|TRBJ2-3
CASSRTGISTDTQYF
TGCGCCAGCAGCCGGACTGGGATCAGTACAGATACGCAGTATTTT
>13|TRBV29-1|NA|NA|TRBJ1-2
CSVETLLQYGYTF
TGCAGCGTTGAAACCCTACTTCAATATGGCTACACCTTC
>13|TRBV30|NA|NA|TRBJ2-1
CAWASPPRNEQFF
TGTGCCTGGGCCTCGCCGCCCCGCAATGAGCAGTTCTTC
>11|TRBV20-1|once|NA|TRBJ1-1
CTSGANTEAFF
TGCACATCAGGGGCGAACACTGAAGCTTTCTTT
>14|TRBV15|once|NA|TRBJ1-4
CATSRDGGNEKLFF
TGTGCCACCAGCAGAGATGGTGGGAATGAAAAACTGTTTTTT
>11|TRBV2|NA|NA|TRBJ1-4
CASLYYEKLFF
TGTGCCAGCCTCTATTACGAAAAACTGTTTTTT
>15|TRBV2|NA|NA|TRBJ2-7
CASKIDQDSFYEQYF
TGTGCCAGCAAAATAGATCAGGACTCATTCTACGAGCAGTACTTC
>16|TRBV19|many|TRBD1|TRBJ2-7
CASSAEQGALTYEQYF
TGTGCCAGTAGTGCGGAACAGGGGGCTCTCACCTACGAGCAGTACTTC
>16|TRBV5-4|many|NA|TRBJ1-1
CASSPRRPGGDTEAFF
TGTGCCAGCAGCCCGAGGCGTCCTGGGGGGGACACTGAAGCTTTCTTT
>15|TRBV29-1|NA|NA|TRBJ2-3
CSVPRPLSGTDTQYF
TGCAGCGTGCCCCGACCGCTTTCAGGAACAGATACGCAGTATTTT
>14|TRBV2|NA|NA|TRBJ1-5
CASSEANLYQPQHF
TGTGCCAGCAGTGAAGCGAATTTGTACCAGCCCCAGCATTTT
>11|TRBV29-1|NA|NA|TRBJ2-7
CSVVGVTGQYF
TGCAGCGTTGTGGGTGTGACGGGGCAGTACTTC
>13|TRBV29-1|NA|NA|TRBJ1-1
CSVDLTGNTEAFF
TGCAGCGTTGACCTGACGGGGAACACTGAAGCTTTCTTT